The 32 T cell receptor beta chains presented below share a single source sample, sequenced in a study of cytomegalovirus exposure and HLA in healthy donors. The assay was immunoSEQ multiplex PCR, and TCRdb's table has in-frame clones only and misses some. Of 250,000 or so clones in the sample, around 87% were seen once. Specimen: PBMCs. These receptor sequences come from a woman between 18 and 29 years old in good health and CMV-seronegative.

The rearrangement links TRBV6-4 to TRBJ1-1, with D unclear. Germline assignment: CDR1 MRHNA and CDR2 SNTAGT. This CDR3 comprises 14 residues. With 7 bases removed from V and 0 bases from J, the gap between germline ends came to 12 bases. CDR3 nucleotide sequence: TGTGCCAGCAAAAAGGAGGGCGTGAACACTGAAGCTTTCTTT. Translating it yields CASKKEGVNTEAFF.

The chain combines TRBV27 with TRBJ1-2; D remains ambiguous. Trimming stripped 0 bases from V and 4 bases from J, with 15 bases between. The CDR3 has 16 amino acids. Per germline, CDR1 MNHEY and CDR2 SMNVEV (reference sequence). CDR3 loop: CASSLSAGVPLYGYTF. In DNA form, the CDR3 reads TGTGCCAGCAGTTTATCTGCCGGGGTCCCACTCTATGGCTACACCTTC.

DNA of the CDR3: TGTGCCAGCAGCTTACAGGGGCCGAACACTGAAGCTTTCTTT. Protein: CASSLQGPNTEAFF. The chain uses TRBV7-2 and TRBJ1-1, with D possibly TRBD1 on 6 matching bases. V was cut by 2 bases and J by 1 base, with 8 bases left in between. CDR3 length: 14 amino acids. Germline V lookup: CDR1 SGHTA, CDR2 FQGNSA.

The rearrangement joins TRBV4-3 to TRBJ2-5; a weak D match, TRBD2 (7 bases). The length of the CDR3 is 14 residues. V lost 0 bases and J 5 bases, leaving 10 bases between the germline ends. Looked up from germline, CDR1 is LGHNA and CDR2 is YSLEER. Here the CDR3 reads CASSQDAGAETQYF. CDR3 nucleotide sequence: TGCGCCAGCAGCCAAGATGCGGGGGCCGAGACCCAGTACTTC.

The CDR3 protein is CATSRDYPGAQAKNIQYF. CDR3 sequence (DNA): TGTGCCACCAGCAGAGATTACCCAGGGGCTCAGGCCAAAAACATTCAGTACTTC. The V call is TRBV15, the J call TRBJ2-4; D is perhaps TRBD1 (6 bases). The V gene lost 0 bases and the J gene lost 1 base, with 16 bases spanning the gap. The CDR3 spans 18 residues. The germline V gene encodes CDR1 LNHNV and CDR2 YYDKDF (reference sequence). The full variable domain, with the rest looked up from reference TRBV15 and TRBJ2-4, is DAMVIQNPRYQVTQFGKPVTLSCSQTLNHNVMYWYQQKSSQAPKLLFHYYDKDFNNEADTPDNFQSRRPNTSFCFLDIRSPGLGDTAMYLCATSRDYPGAQAKNIQYFGAGTRLSVL.

This clone was counted a few times. The rearrangement uses TRBV6-1 and TRBJ1-2, with 7 bases identical to TRBD1. J lost 6 bases, V lost 1 base, and 8 bases had no gene match. In germline, CDR1 is MNHNS, CDR2 SASEGT. The CDR3 totals 15 residues. This CDR3 is CASSEGQGGLDGYTF. Written as DNA, the CDR3 is TGTGCCAGCAGTGAAGGACAGGGTGGTTTGGATGGCTACACCTTC.

V and J are TRBV28 and TRBJ2-4, with 14 nucleotides matching TRBD2. V shed 5 bases, J shed 3 bases, and the junction held 6 bases outside the gene matches. CDR1 is MDHEN and CDR2 is SYDVKM in the germline V gene. This CDR3 region has 17 residues. The CDR3 here is CASSPGTSGGGKNIQYF. The CDR3 DNA sequence: TGTGCCAGCAGTCCCGGGACTAGCGGGGGAGGCAAAAACATTCAGTACTTC.

The chain combines TRBV30 with TRBJ1-5; possibly TRBD1 for D (6 bases). There are 13 residues in the CDR3. CDR1 and CDR2 (germline): GTSNPN, SVGIG (reference sequence). V dropped 4 bases and J dropped 7 bases, with 14 bases sitting between them. The CDR3 DNA reads as TGTGCCTGGAATTTGCTCCAGGGGCAGCCCCAGCATTTT. This codes for CAWNLLQGQPQHF.

The chain carries TRBV5-8 and TRBJ2-6; TRBD1 is a possible D gene (5 bases). This CDR3 contains 17 residues. Trimming took off 2 bases at V and 0 bases at J, with 12 bases between the two ends. Germline V gene sequence: CDR1 SGHTS, CDR2 YDEGEE. CDR3 DNA sequence: TGTGCCAGCAGCTTACGGAACAGGCTCTCTGGGGCCAACGTCCTGACTTTC. Protein sequence: CASSLRNRLSGANVLTF.

The rearrangement links TRBV5-4 to TRBJ2-7; 10 bases fit TRBD1. Germline CDR1 SGHNT, CDR2 YYREEE (reference sequence). J gave up 6 bases and V 1 base, and 10 bases lay outside the gene matches. The CDR3 is made up of 16 amino acids. The CDR3: CASSLPPGQGKFEQYF. DNA of the CDR3: TGTGCCAGCAGCTTGCCACCGGGACAGGGGAAGTTCGAGCAGTACTTC.

V gene TRBV9 combines with J gene TRBJ2-5; maybe TRBD2 (5 bases). Trimming took off 4 bases at V and 3 bases at J, with 16 bases between the two ends. This CDR3 is 15 amino acids long. Per germline, CDR1 SGDLS and CDR2 YYNGEE. Here the CDR3 reads CASSTSPALEETQYF. In nucleotides, the CDR3 is TGTGCCAGCAGCACCTCCCCCGCACTAGAAGAGACCCAGTACTTC.

V and J are TRBV7-9 and TRBJ2-7, with 10 bases fitting TRBD1. Trimming took 1 base from V and 5 from J; bases not matched to a gene: 5. Germline V lookup: CDR1 SEHNR, CDR2 FQNEAQ (reference sequence). This CDR3 region has 15 residues. CDR3 sequence reads: CASSLEGQGYHEQYF. In nucleotides, the CDR3 is TGTGCCAGCAGCTTAGAGGGACAGGGGTACCACGAGCAGTACTTC.

The chain recombines TRBV28 with TRBJ2-7; TRBD1 agrees at 11 bases. After removal of 4 bases from V and 7 bases from J, the junction contained 3 bases not matched to a gene. This CDR3 contains 13 residues. Germline-derived CDR1 and CDR2 are MDHEN and SYDVKM. The CDR3 is CASSSGTGGEQYV. In nucleotides, the CDR3 is TGTGCCAGCAGTTCCGGGACAGGGGGGGAGCAGTACGTC.

V gene TRBV6-5 combines with J gene TRBJ1-2, with D perhaps TRBD1 (5 bases). V lost 2 bases to trimming and J lost 2 bases, with 6 bases between them. This CDR3 has 13 amino acids. Per germline, CDR1 MNHEY and CDR2 SVGAGI. The CDR3 loop is CASSYKGNYGYTF. The CDR3, as DNA: TGTGCCAGCAGTTACAAGGGGAACTATGGCTACACCTTC.

The rearrangement uses TRBV7-2 and TRBJ1-5; D ambiguous. The V end was cut by 7 bases, the J end by 4 bases, with 20 bases between. Germline V gene sequence: CDR1 SGHTA, CDR2 FQGNSA. The CDR3 runs 16 residues. The CDR3 here is CASTRAITHMNQPQHF. CDR3 coding DNA: TGTGCCAGCACGAGAGCGATTACACATATGAATCAGCCCCAGCATTTT.

V usage is TRBV5-6 and J usage is TRBJ2-5, with D unclear. V was cut by 0 bases and J by 4 bases, with 13 bases left in between. The CDR3 length is 15 residues. The germline gives CDR1 SGHDT, CDR2 YYEEEE. The CDR3 nucleotides read TGTGCCAGCAGCTTGGTGGGTTCAGGTGGAGAGACCCAGTACTTC. Its translation is CASSLVGSGGETQYF.

CDR3 in amino acids: CASGPSGNTIYF. The CDR3 bases are TGTGCCAGCGGCCCCTCGGGAAACACCATATATTTT. This chain links TRBV6-5 with TRBJ1-3; D unresolved. The CDR3 covers 12 residues. CDR1 MNHEY and CDR2 SVGAGI come from the germline V gene. Deletions cut 8 bases from V and 4 bases from J, with 9 bases between.

The V gene is TRBV5-1, the J gene TRBJ2-2; D is perhaps TRBD2 (5 bases). This CDR3 contains 12 residues. V dropped 7 bases and J dropped 6 bases, with 10 bases sitting between them. Germline CDR1 SGHRS, CDR2 YFSETQ. The CDR3 region is CASERVPGELFF. The CDR3 nucleotides read TGCGCCAGCGAGAGGGTCCCCGGGGAGCTGTTTTTT. The complete variable domain, with remaining parts taken from reference TRBV5-1 and TRBJ2-2, reads KAGVTQTPRYLIKTRGQQVTLSCSPISGHRSVSWYQQTPGQGLQFLFEYFSETQRNKGNFPGRFSGRQFSNSRSEMNVSTLELGDSALYLCASERVPGELFFGEGSRLTVL.

This clone was found a few times. V gene TRBV28 combines with J gene TRBJ2-7, with D maybe TRBD1 (6 bases). Germline V gene sequence: CDR1 MDHEN, CDR2 SYDVKM. Trimming left V 7 bases short and J 5 bases short, with 12 bases between. CDR3 length: 12 residues. CDR3 DNA: TGTGCCAGCAATGGCAGGGGCCACGAGCAGTACTTC. As protein: CASNGRGHEQYF.

V usage is TRBV18 and J usage is TRBJ2-7, with D perhaps matching TRBD2 (5 bases). The CDR3 spans 14 residues. Trimming removed 1 base at V and 3 bases at J, with 10 bases between. In germline, CDR1 is KGHSH, CDR2 LQKENI. The CDR3 coding sequence is TGTGCCAGCTCACCACAACAGAGCGGCTACGAGCAGTACGTC. Its protein product is CASSPQQSGYEQYV.

The gene calls are TRBV19 and TRBJ2-7; D is undetermined. This CDR3 region has 17 residues. CDR1 is LNHDA, CDR2 SQIVND, per germline (reference sequence). V lost 4 bases and J 2 bases, leaving 21 bases between the germline ends. CDR3 bases: TGTGCCAGTAGTACCCTCTTGACGGAGTATCTTCCCTACGAGCAGTACTTC. This encodes CASSTLLTEYLPYEQYF.

The chain links TRBV7-2 to TRBJ2-3, with D possibly TRBD1 on 5 matching bases. The ends were cut back, 5 bases at V and 0 bases at J, with 12 bases in the middle. This CDR3 contains 15 residues. Germline CDR1 reads SGHTA; CDR2 reads FQGNSA. The CDR3 is CASSGRTRSTDTQYF. For the CDR3, the DNA is TGTGCCAGCAGCGGACGGACAAGAAGCACAGATACGCAGTATTTT.

As concerns this clone: The same CDR3 can be traced to other DNA sequences in this sample. This chain links TRBV5-1 with TRBJ2-1; 10 positions agree with TRBD1. The CDR3 loop spans 15 amino acids. Trimming removed 4 bases from V and 2 bases from J; junction bases left unmatched: 3. Germline V lookup: CDR1 SGHRS, CDR2 YFSETQ. CDR3 coding DNA: TGCGCCAGCAGCGGGGGACAGGGGACCTACAATGAGCAGTTCTTC. It yields the protein CASSGGQGTYNEQFF.

The rearrangement links TRBV2 to TRBJ1-1, with D perhaps matching TRBD1 (6 bases). The CDR3 covers 14 residues. The V end lost 6 bases, the J end lost 1 base, and 12 bases lay between the germline ends. The germline gives CDR1 SNHLY, CDR2 FYNNEI. The CDR3 region has the DNA TGTGCCAGCAGCCTACAGGGCCAGAACACTGAAGCTTTCTTT. Amino acid sequence: CASSLQGQNTEAFF.

This chain joins TRBV5-6 and TRBJ1-4; no reliable D call. CDR1 and CDR2 from the germline V gene are SGHDT and YYEEEE. With 0 bases removed from V and 3 bases from J, the gap between germline ends came to 9 bases. There are 15 residues in the CDR3. This CDR3 reads CASSLGRRANEKLFF. The CDR3 coding sequence is TGTGCCAGCAGCTTGGGGCGGAGGGCTAATGAAAAACTGTTTTTT.

The J gene is TRBJ1-4, the V gene TRBV5-4; D not certain. Germline-derived CDR1 and CDR2 are SGHNT and YYREEE (reference sequence). V was pared by 1 base and J by 4 bases, with 8 bases between. This CDR3 has 14 residues. In nucleotides, the CDR3 is TGTGCCAGCAGCTTGTCGGCGGATAATGAAAAACTGTTTTTT. It translates to CASSLSADNEKLFF.

The CDR3 coding sequence is TGTGCCAGCAGCCTCGGACTAGTTAGGGGCGAGCAGTACTTC. It codes for CASSLGLVRGEQYF. The chain carries TRBV7-2 and TRBJ2-7; 7 bases fit TRBD2. There are 14 residues in the CDR3. Trimming at V came to 5 bases and at J to 6 bases, leaving 10 bases not matched to a gene. The germline CDR1 and CDR2 sequences are SGHTA and FQGNSA.

This chain uses TRBV30 with TRBJ2-7; TRBD2 matches at 8 bases. Unmatched junction bases numbered 9, after V lost 2 bases and J lost 0 bases. The CDR3 is 16 residues long. Germline loops: CDR1 GTSNPN, CDR2 SVGIG (reference sequence). CDR3 protein: CAWSKKRGKLSYEQYF. The CDR3 DNA follows: TGTGCCTGGAGTAAGAAGCGGGGGAAACTCTCCTACGAGCAGTACTTC.

This clone appeared a single time. The genes are TRBV30 and TRBJ2-5, with unresolved D. CDR3 length: 13 amino acids. Trimming removed 2 bases from V and 4 bases from J, with 11 bases in between. The germline V gene has CDR1 GTSNPN and CDR2 SVGIG (reference sequence). The DNA of the CDR3 is TGTGCCTGGAGTCCATCGATGCGAGAGACCCAGTACTTC. Encoded protein: CAWSPSMRETQYF.

The V gene is TRBV27, the J gene TRBJ2-7; D may be TRBD1 (5 bases). With 5 bases removed from V and 4 bases from J, the gap between germline ends came to 15 bases. CDR3 length: 14 amino acids. Per the germline V gene, CDR1 is MNHEY and CDR2 is SMNVEV (reference sequence). The CDR3 DNA reads as TGTGCCAGCAGTACCAAGGAGCAGGGATACGAGCAGTACTTC. Translation gives CASSTKEQGYEQYF.

The rearrangement uses TRBV4-1 and TRBJ2-3, with D possibly TRBD2 on 5 matching bases. Between the trimmed V and J ends, which lost 0 bases and 1 base, there was a span of 8 bases. CDR3 length equals 15 residues. Germline values: CDR1 MGHRA, CDR2 YSYEKL. As DNA, the CDR3 is TGCGCCAGCAGCCAAGACCCGCGGGGCACAGATACGCAGTATTTT. Its protein is CASSQDPRGTDTQYF.

The chain uses TRBV6-1 and TRBJ2-5; D may be TRBD2 (6 bases). There are 15 residues in the CDR3. With 1 base removed from V and 5 bases from J, the gap between germline ends came to 14 bases. Germline V gene sequence: CDR1 MNHNS, CDR2 SASEGT. Written as DNA, the CDR3 is TGTGCCAGCAGTGAAGAAGTTAGCGGCTCGGAGACCCAGTACTTC. Translated: CASSEEVSGSETQYF.